These 31 T cell receptor beta chains originate from one sample sequenced in a study of early T cells in non-severe SARS-CoV-2 infection. TCRdb recomputed calls from the 5' RACE reads with MiXCR, one row per CDR3 protein. Of over 30,000 distinct CDR3 sequences listed, 4.7% were seen once; the top ten hold 7% to 9%. The sample was whole blood. The receptor set was obtained from an adult who was a healthcare worker with PCR-confirmed SARS-CoV-2 infection or an uninfected control (not recorded which).

This clonotype was observed a handful of times. The chain has TRBV5-1 and TRBJ2-1, with D possibly matching TRBD2 (6 bases). The CDR3 covers 15 residues. The V gene's germline CDR1 is SGHRS and CDR2 YFSETQ. Trimming stripped 4 bases from V and 0 bases from J, with 11 bases between. The CDR3 region has the DNA TGCGCCAGCAGCACGCGGGGCTCCTCCTACAATGAGCAGTTCTTC. It yields the protein CASSTRGSSYNEQFF.

This clonotype was picked up many times. The V and J genes are TRBV7-2 and TRBJ2-5; D not certain. The V end was cut by 3 bases, the J end by 2 bases, with 13 bases between. Germline-derived CDR1 and CDR2 are SGHTA and FQGNSA. This CDR3 has 15 residues. DNA of the CDR3: TGTGCCAGCAGCTTGGGGTCGTCACGACAAGAGACCCAGTACTTC. Encoded protein: CASSLGSSRQETQYF.

The sample holds many counts of this clonotype. The chain joins TRBV27 to TRBJ2-3, with 9 bases that match TRBD1. CDR3 length: 16 amino acids. V was pared by 6 bases and J by 1 base, with 8 bases of the junction left unmatched. Germline loops: CDR1 MNHEY, CDR2 SMNVEV (reference sequence). The CDR3 DNA reads TGTGCCAGCAGCCGGACAGGGGAGATAGGCACAGATACGCAGTATTTT. Translated: CASSRTGEIGTDTQYF.

This clonotype was recorded many times. This chain connects TRBV4-3 to TRBJ2-4; no reliable D call. CDR1 and CDR2 (germline): LGHNA, YSLEER. CDR3 length: 15 amino acids. The germline V and J ends were trimmed by 1 base and 0 bases, with 7 bases remaining between them. CDR3 nucleotides: TGCGCCAGCAGCCAAGGGGGTTTAGCCAAAAACATTCAGTACTTC. Translation: CASSQGGLAKNIQYF.

This clonotype was counted ten times or more. The chain couples TRBV7-9 to TRBJ1-5, with D possibly matching TRBD1 (5 bases). V shed 1 base and J shed 4 bases, with 8 bases lying between them. The CDR3 has 14 amino acids. Germline V gives CDR1 SEHNR, CDR2 FQNEAQ (reference sequence). The CDR3 bases are TGTGCCAGCAGCTTAGAGGGGTTAAATCAGCCCCAGCATTTT. It is translated as CASSLEGLNQPQHF.

This clonotype was counted at least ten times. The chain has TRBV4-1 and TRBJ1-1; TRBD1 might be the D (6 bases). Germline loops: CDR1 MGHRA, CDR2 YSYEKL. Trimming removed 3 bases at V and 5 bases at J, with 19 bases between. The CDR3 extends over 16 amino acids. CDR3 DNA sequence: TGCGCCAGCAGCCATCTTCAAAGGACAGCTCAGACTGAAGCTTTCTTT. Its translation: CASSHLQRTAQTEAFF.

The chain employs TRBV20-1 and TRBJ2-3; 10 nucleotides match TRBD2. Trimming at V came to 3 bases and at J to 2 bases, leaving 2 bases not matched to a gene. Germline loops: CDR1 DFQATT, CDR2 SNEGSKA (reference sequence). CDR3 length: 14 amino acids. The CDR3 DNA reads as TGCAGTGCTAGGCTAGCGGGGGTCACAGATACGCAGTATTTT. The encoded protein is CSARLAGVTDTQYF.

This clonotype was found many times. The chain employs TRBV19 and TRBJ2-2; D perhaps matches TRBD1 (5 bases). CDR1 is LNHDA and CDR2 is SQIVND in the germline V gene (reference sequence). This CDR3 is 13 amino acids long. V was pared by 3 bases and J by 7 bases, with 9 bases between. Here the CDR3 reads CASSILGLGELFF. CDR3 in DNA: TGTGCCAGTAGTATTTTGGGGCTCGGGGAGCTGTTTTTT.

The chain recombines TRBV5-1 with TRBJ2-5; 10 bases are a match to TRBD2. This CDR3 spans 16 amino acids. In germline, CDR1 is SGHRS, CDR2 YFSETQ. V was pared by 4 bases and J by 1 base, with 7 bases of the junction left unmatched. The CDR3 here is CASSVTSSGGQETQYF. As DNA, the CDR3 is TGCGCCAGCAGCGTCACCTCTAGCGGGGGCCAAGAGACCCAGTACTTC.

The J gene is TRBJ2-2, the V gene TRBV9, with 11 bases fitting TRBD2. The CDR3 runs 20 residues. V shed 2 bases and J 3 bases; nucleotides not matched to a gene: 15. From germline, CDR1 is SGDLS and CDR2 YYNGEE. CDR3: CASSVGLAGLGALDTGELFF. In nucleotides, the CDR3 is TGTGCCAGCAGCGTTGGACTAGCGGGCCTTGGGGCCTTGGACACCGGGGAGCTGTTTTTT.

This clonotype was seen at least ten times. V gene TRBV7-2 combines with J gene TRBJ1-6; possibly TRBD1 for D (5 bases). CDR1 is SGHTA and CDR2 is FQGNSA in the germline V gene. V lost 5 bases to trimming and J lost 8 bases, with 13 bases between them. The CDR3 consists of 14 residues. For the CDR3, the DNA is TGTGCCAGCAGCCCTTGGGGCCGCGATTCACCCCTCCACTTT. Translation: CASSPWGRDSPLHF.

This clonotype was detected ten times or more. V is TRBV5-6 and J is TRBJ2-5, with D possibly TRBD1 on 6 matching bases. This CDR3 is built from 15 residues. Germline values: CDR1 SGHDT, CDR2 YYEEEE. The V end lost 5 bases, the J end lost 3 bases, and 17 bases lay between the germline ends. CDR3 nucleotides: TGTGCCAGCAGGCCCCCAGGGGCGGGTAAAGAGACCCAGTACTTC. Its translation is CASRPPGAGKETQYF.

In its sample, this clonotype is medium-sized. This rearrangement joins TRBV20-1 to TRBJ1-1; D is possibly TRBD1 (5 bases). The CDR3 spans 14 residues. The V gene's germline CDR1 is DFQATT and CDR2 SNEGSKA (reference sequence). V was cut by 3 bases and J by 3 bases, with 14 bases left in between. This CDR3 is CSARRGGSDTEAFF. The CDR3, as DNA: TGCAGTGCTAGGAGGGGCGGGAGTGACACTGAAGCTTTCTTT.

Many counts were recorded for this clonotype. This chain uses TRBV12-3 or TRBV12-4 with TRBJ2-3; D remains unclear. CDR3 length: 14 residues. The V and J ends lost 5 bases and 4 bases respectively, with 13 bases between them. The CDR3: CASSLESPPDTQYF. CDR3 sequence (DNA): TGTGCCAGCAGTCTAGAGTCCCCCCCAGATACGCAGTATTTT.

In DNA, the CDR3 is TGTGCTAGTGGCCTCGTCGGGGGGCAGACTGAAGCTTTCTTT. Residues: CASGLVGGQTEAFF. V usage is TRBV12-5 and J usage is TRBJ1-1; TRBD1 is a possible D gene (6 bases). V was clipped by 6 bases and J by 5 bases, with 16 bases between them. The CDR3 is 14 amino acids. CDR1 and CDR2 from the germline V gene are LGHNT and FRNRAP.

This clonotype was counted between two and nine times. The chain is built from TRBV29-1 and TRBJ1-6; D is ambiguous. Germline assignment: CDR1 SQVTM and CDR2 ANQGSEA. Trimming removed 5 bases from V and 3 bases from J, with 8 bases in between. There are 13 residues in the CDR3. The CDR3: CSVLTDYNSPLHF. The CDR3 DNA sequence: TGCAGCGTTCTAACAGACTATAATTCACCCCTCCACTTT.

This clonotype occurred many times. Here the CDR3 DNA reads TGTGCCAGCAGTAAGTTCAGTACCTCCTACGAGCAGTACTTC. It codes for CASSKFSTSYEQYF. The V call is TRBV27, the J call TRBJ2-7, with D unresolved. The germline CDR1 and CDR2 sequences are MNHEY and SMNVEV (reference sequence). Trimming stripped 5 bases from V and 0 bases from J, with 11 bases between. The CDR3 has 14 amino acids.

This clonotype was seen many times. V gene TRBV7-9 combines with J gene TRBJ2-5; TRBD1 matches 8 bases. Unmatched junction bases numbered 4, after V lost 5 bases and J lost 2 bases. The CDR3 has 14 residues. Germline assignment: CDR1 SEHNR and CDR2 FQNEAQ (reference sequence). In DNA form, the CDR3 reads TGTGCCAGCAGCCGACGGACAGGGCAAGAGACCCAGTACTTC. It encodes CASSRRTGQETQYF. Filled out from reference TRBV7-9 and TRBJ2-5, the complete variable domain reads DTGVSQNPRHKITKRGQNVTFRCDPISEHNRLYWYRQTLGQGPEFLTYFQNEAQLEKSRLLSDRFSAERPKGSFSTLEIQRTEQGDSAMYLCASSRRTGQETQYFGPGTRLLVL.

For this clonotype: One junction end does not reproduce the germline sequence, and a read error may be involved. The chain uses TRBV28 and TRBJ2-7, with D possibly being TRBD2 (6 bases). This CDR3 spans 11 amino acids. Germline V gene data show CDR1 as MDHEN and CDR2 as SYDVKM. This chain's CDR3 is CASSFAGPITF. The CDR3 nucleotides are TGTGCCAGCAGTTTTGCGGGACCGATAACCTTC.

This clonotype was seen at least ten times. The rearrangement links TRBV7-2 to TRBJ2-3; TRBD2 aligns across 7 bases. In germline, CDR1 is SGHTA, CDR2 FQGNSA. V lost 5 bases to trimming and J lost 4 bases; unmatched junction nucleotides: 18. The CDR3 length is 18 residues. The CDR3 DNA is TGTGCCAGCAGCCCACGCCCAATTCGCGGGGGTGGGGCAGATACGCAGTATTTT. Translation gives CASSPRPIRGGGADTQYF.

The chain carries TRBV7-3 and TRBJ1-1; D is unclear. From germline, CDR1 is SGHTA and CDR2 FQGTGA. This CDR3 region has 13 residues. Trimming took off 2 bases at V and 1 base at J, with 5 bases between the two ends. The CDR3 nucleotides are TGTGCCAGCAGCTTAGGTACGAACACTGAAGCTTTCTTT. This sequence encodes CASSLGTNTEAFF.

This clonotype was seen at least ten times. This rearrangement joins TRBV18 to TRBJ2-7, with 8 bases lining up with TRBD2. Germline lookup yields CDR1 KGHSH and CDR2 LQKENI. This CDR3 is built from 15 residues. Unmatched junction bases numbered 3, after V lost 0 bases and J lost 2 bases. The CDR3 reads CASSPPRGAAYEQYF. CDR3 coding DNA: TGTGCCAGCTCACCACCGCGGGGGGCCGCCTACGAGCAGTACTTC.

The rearrangement joins TRBV19 to TRBJ1-2; 8 bases fit TRBD1. The J segment lost 5 bases and the V segment lost 8 bases, leaving 4 bases of the junction unmatched. The CDR3 runs to 12 residues. Per germline, CDR1 LNHDA and CDR2 SQIVND (reference sequence). The CDR3 region has the DNA TGTGCCAGTGCAGGGGGCGTGTATGGCTACACCTTC. This codes for CASAGGVYGYTF.

This clonotype was observed many times. J is TRBJ1-2 and V is TRBV5-4; 10 bases are shared with TRBD1. CDR1 SGHNT and CDR2 YYREEE come from the germline V gene (reference sequence). There are 14 residues in the CDR3. V dropped 2 bases and J dropped 7; count of bases not matched to a gene: 5. Written as DNA, the CDR3 is TGTGCCAGCAGCTTAATGACAGGGGGCTTTGGCTACACCTTC. Translated: CASSLMTGGFGYTF.

In this sample, this clonotype turned up many times. V usage is TRBV23-1 and J usage is TRBJ2-5; D unresolved. TRBV23-1 has ORF status, its function being uncertain. Trimming cost V 9 bases and J 3 bases, with 11 bases left between them. The CDR3 is 12 amino acids. The CDR3 DNA sequence: TGCGCCAGAGCGACTGCGGAAGAGACCCAGTACTTC. It specifies CARATAEETQYF.

V and J are TRBV29-1 and TRBJ1-1; tentatively, D is TRBD1 (6 bases). CDR3 length: 13 amino acids. In germline, CDR1 is SQVTM, CDR2 ANQGSEA. V lost 3 bases to trimming and J lost 7 bases, with 15 bases between them. The CDR3 DNA reads as TGCAGCGTTGACAGGGGTGGAGGACTTGAAGCTTTCTTT. This gives the protein CSVDRGGGLEAFF.

This clonotype was seen repeatedly, ten times or more. The chain employs TRBV7-2 and TRBJ1-6; no reliable D call. V was shortened by 1 base and J by 12 bases, with 16 bases between the two germline ends. The CDR3 is made up of 15 amino acids. The germline V gene has CDR1 SGHTA and CDR2 FQGNSA. CDR3 protein: CASSLGSLKGQPLHF. In nucleotides, the CDR3 is TGTGCCAGCAGCTTAGGTAGCCTCAAAGGGCAACCCCTCCACTTT.

There are many counts of this clonotype. This sequence joins TRBV20-1 and TRBJ2-3; D is perhaps TRBD2 (6 bases). CDR3 length: 14 amino acids. The V gene's germline CDR1 is DFQATT and CDR2 SNEGSKA (reference sequence). Trimming cost V 8 bases and J 2 bases, with 17 bases left between them. The CDR3 region has the DNA TGCAGTCCGAAGGGTGGGGAGGCCACAGATACGCAGTATTTT. Translating it yields CSPKGGEATDTQYF.

This clonotype appeared a few times. The chain combines TRBV5-1 with TRBJ2-3; tentatively, D is TRBD2 (5 bases). This CDR3 region has 16 residues. Germline V gene sequence: CDR1 SGHRS, CDR2 YFSETQ. Trimming pared 1 base from V and 6 bases from J, leaving 18 bases between. DNA for the CDR3: TGCGCCAGCAGCTTGACCCCCAGCCAACCGGGGGATACGCAGTATTTT. Translating gives CASSLTPSQPGDTQYF.

This clonotype was seen only a few times. This chain links TRBV20-1 with TRBJ2-5; the D gene is possibly TRBD2 (7 bases). The germline V and J ends were trimmed by 5 bases and 5 bases, with 15 bases remaining between them. CDR1 is DFQATT and CDR2 is SNEGSKA in the germline V gene (reference sequence). This CDR3 is 13 amino acids long. The CDR3 protein is CSAPGGPGETQYF. In nucleotides, the CDR3 is TGCAGTGCTCCCGGGGGGCCTGGCGAGACCCAGTACTTC.

This clonotype occurred many times. The CDR3, as DNA: TGTGCCAGCAGTTCAAGGACAGGGGACACCGGGGAGCTGTTTTTT. Protein: CASSSRTGDTGELFF. The chain has TRBV7-2 and TRBJ2-2, with 9 positions matching TRBD1. Germline CDR1 and CDR2: SGHTA and FQGNSA. This CDR3 has 15 amino acids. V lost 6 bases and J lost 3; bases outside the gene matches: 5.